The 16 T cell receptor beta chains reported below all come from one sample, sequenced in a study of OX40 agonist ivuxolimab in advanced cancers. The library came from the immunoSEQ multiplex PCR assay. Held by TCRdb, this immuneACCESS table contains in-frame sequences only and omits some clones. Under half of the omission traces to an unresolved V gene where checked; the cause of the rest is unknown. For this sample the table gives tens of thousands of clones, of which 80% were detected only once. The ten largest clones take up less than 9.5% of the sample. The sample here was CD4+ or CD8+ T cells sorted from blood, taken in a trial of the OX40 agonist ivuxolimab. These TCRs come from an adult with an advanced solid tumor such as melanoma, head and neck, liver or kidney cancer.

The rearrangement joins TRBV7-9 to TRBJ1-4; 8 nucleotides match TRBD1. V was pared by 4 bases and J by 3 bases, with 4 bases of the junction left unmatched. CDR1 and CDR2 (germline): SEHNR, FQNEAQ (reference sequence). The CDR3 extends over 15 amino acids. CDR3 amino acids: CASSSSGGPNEKLFF. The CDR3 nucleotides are TGTGCCAGCAGCTCCTCAGGGGGCCCTAATGAAAAACTGTTTTTT.

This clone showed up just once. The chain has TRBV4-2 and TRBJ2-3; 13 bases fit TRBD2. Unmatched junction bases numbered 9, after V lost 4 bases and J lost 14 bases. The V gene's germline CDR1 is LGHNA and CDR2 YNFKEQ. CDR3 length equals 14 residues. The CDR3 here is CASSLGTSGIQRYF. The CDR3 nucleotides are TGTGCCAGCAGCCTAGGGACTAGCGGGATACAACGGTATTTT.

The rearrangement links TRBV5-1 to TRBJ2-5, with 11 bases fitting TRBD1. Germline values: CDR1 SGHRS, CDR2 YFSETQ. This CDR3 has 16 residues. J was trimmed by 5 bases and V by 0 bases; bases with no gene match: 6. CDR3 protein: CASSLGTGGGVETQYF. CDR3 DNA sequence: TGCGCCAGCAGCTTGGGGACAGGGGGCGGTGTGGAGACCCAGTACTTC.

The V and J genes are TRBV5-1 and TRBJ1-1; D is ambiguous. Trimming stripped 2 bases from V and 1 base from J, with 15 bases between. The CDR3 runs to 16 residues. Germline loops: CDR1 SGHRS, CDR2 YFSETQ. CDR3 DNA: TGCGCCAGCAGCTTTGGATTCGGTCGCACGAACACTGAAGCTTTCTTT. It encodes CASSFGFGRTNTEAFF.

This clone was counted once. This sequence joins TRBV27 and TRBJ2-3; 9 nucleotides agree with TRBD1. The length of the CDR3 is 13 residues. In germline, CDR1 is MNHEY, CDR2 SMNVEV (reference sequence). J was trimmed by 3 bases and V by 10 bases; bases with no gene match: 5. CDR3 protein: CAISDRGTDTQYF. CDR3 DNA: TGTGCCATCTCGGACAGGGGAACAGATACGCAGTATTTT.

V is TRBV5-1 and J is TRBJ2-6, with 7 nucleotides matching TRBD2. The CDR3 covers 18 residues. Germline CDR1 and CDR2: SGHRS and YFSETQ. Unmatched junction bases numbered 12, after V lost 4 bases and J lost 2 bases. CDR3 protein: CASSPGGGGGPGANVLTF. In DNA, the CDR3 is TGCGCCAGCAGCCCGGGCGGGGGAGGAGGACCTGGGGCCAACGTCCTGACTTTC.

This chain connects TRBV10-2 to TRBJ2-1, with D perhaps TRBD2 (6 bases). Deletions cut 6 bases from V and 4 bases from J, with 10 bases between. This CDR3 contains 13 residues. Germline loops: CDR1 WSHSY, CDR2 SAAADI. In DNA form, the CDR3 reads TGCGCCAGCAGCCATAGCGGATACAATGAGCAGTTCTTC. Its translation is CASSHSGYNEQFF.

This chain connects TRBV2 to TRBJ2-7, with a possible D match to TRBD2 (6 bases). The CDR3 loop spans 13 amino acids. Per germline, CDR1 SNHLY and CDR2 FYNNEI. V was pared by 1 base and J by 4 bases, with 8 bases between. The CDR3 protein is CASSEGDWYEQYF. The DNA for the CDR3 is TGTGCCAGCAGTGAAGGGGACTGGTACGAGCAGTACTTC. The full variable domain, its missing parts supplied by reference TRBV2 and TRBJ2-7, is EPEVTQTPSHQVTQMGQEVILRCVPISNHLYFYWYRQILGQKVEFLVSFYNNEISEKSEIFDDQFSVERPDGSNFTLKIRSTKLEDSAMYFCASSEGDWYEQYFGPGTRLTVT.

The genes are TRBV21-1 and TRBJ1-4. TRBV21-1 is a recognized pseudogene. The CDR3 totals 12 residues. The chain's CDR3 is CATLESNEKLFF. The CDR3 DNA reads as TGTGCCACGCTCGAGAGTAATGAAAAACTGTTTTTT.

The CDR3 is CASSLAPGQGIRKQFF. The CDR3 nucleotides are TGTGCCAGCAGCTTAGCTCCGGGACAGGGGATTCGGAAGCAGTTCTTC. This sequence joins TRBV11-2 and TRBJ2-1; 10 bases are shared with TRBD1. Germline trimming cut 1 base from V and 11 bases from J; bases unmatched to any gene: 11. Germline V gene sequence: CDR1 SGHAT, CDR2 FQNNGV. The CDR3 contains 16 residues. Full variable domain (missing parts from reference TRBV11-2 and TRBJ2-1): EAGVAQSPRYKIIEKRQSVAFWCNPISGHATLYWYQQILGQGPKLLIQFQNNGVVDDSQLPKDRFSAERLKGVDSTLKIQPAKLEDSAVYLCASSLAPGQGIRKQFFGPGTRLTVL.

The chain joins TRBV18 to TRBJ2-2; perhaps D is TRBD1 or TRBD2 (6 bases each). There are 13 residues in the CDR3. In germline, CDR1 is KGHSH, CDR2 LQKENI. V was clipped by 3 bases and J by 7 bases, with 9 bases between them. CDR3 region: CASSPGGVGELFF. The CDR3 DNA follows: TGTGCCAGCTCACCGGGGGGCGTCGGGGAGCTGTTTTTT.

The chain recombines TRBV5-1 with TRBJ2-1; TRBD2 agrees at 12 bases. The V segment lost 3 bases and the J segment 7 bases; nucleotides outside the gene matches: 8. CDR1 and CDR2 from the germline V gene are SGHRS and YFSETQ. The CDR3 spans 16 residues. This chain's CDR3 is CASSSTSGGDRNEQFF. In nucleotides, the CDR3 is TGCGCCAGCAGCTCGACTAGCGGGGGCGACAGGAATGAGCAGTTCTTC.

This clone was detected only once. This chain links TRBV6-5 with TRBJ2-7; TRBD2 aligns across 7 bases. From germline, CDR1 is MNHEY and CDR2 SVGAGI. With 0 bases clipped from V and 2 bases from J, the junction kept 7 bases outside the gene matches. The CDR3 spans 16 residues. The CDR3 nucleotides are TGTGCCAGCAGTTACTCTGGGACTACTCTAGCCTACGAGCAGTACGTC. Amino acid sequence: CASSYSGTTLAYEQYV.

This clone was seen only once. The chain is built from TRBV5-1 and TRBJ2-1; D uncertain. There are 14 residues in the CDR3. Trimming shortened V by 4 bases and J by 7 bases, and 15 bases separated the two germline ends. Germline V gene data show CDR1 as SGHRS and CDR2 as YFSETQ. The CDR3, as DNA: TGCGCCAGCAGCCGCGAGGCCTACAGTAATGAGCAGTTCTTC. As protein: CASSREAYSNEQFF.

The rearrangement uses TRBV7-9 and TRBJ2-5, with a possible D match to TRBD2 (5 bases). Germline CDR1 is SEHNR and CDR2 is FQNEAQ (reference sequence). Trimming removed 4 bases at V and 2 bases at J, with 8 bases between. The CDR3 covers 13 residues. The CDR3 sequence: CASSSGLQETQYF. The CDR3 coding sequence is TGTGCCAGCAGCTCGGGATTGCAAGAGACCCAGTACTTC.

The CDR3 protein is CASRPGQGDEQYF. The CDR3 DNA reads as TGTGCCAGCAGACCGGGGCAGGGGGACGAGCAATACTTC. The chain is built from TRBV7-9 and TRBJ2-5; 7 bases agree with TRBD1. This CDR3 comprises 13 residues. Germline trimming cut 6 bases from V and 14 bases from J; bases unmatched to any gene: 15. CDR1 is SEHNR and CDR2 is FQNEAQ in the germline V gene (reference sequence).